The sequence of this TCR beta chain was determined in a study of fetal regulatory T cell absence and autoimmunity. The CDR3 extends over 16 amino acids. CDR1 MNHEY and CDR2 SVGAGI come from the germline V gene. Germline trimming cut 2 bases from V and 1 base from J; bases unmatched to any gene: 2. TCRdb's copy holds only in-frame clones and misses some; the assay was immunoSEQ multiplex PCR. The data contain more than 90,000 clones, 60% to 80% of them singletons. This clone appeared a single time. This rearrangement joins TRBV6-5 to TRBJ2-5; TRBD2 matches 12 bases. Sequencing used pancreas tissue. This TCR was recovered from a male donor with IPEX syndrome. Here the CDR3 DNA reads TGTGCCAGCAGTTACAGGACTAGCGGGATCCAAGAGACCCAGTACTTC. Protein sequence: CASSYRTSGIQETQYF.